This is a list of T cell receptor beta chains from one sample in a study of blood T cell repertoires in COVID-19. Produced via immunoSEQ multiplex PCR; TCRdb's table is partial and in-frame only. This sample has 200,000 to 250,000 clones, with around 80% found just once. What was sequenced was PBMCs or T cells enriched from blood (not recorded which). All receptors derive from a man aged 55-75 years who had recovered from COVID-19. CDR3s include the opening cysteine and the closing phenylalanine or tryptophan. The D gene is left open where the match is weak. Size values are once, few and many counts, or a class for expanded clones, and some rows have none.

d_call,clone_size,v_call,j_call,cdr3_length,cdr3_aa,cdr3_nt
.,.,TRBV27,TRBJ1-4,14,CASRPDSRHEKLFF,TGTGCCAGCAGACCGGACAGTCGGCACGAAAAACTGTTTTTT
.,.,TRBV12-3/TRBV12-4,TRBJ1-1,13,CASSLAANTEAFF,TGTGCCAGCAGTTTAGCGGCTAACACTGAAGCTTTCTTT
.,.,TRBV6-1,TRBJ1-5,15,CASSDLGIGNQPQHF,TGTGCCAGCAGTGACCTTGGTATCGGGAATCAGCCCCAGCATTTT
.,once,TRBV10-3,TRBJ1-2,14,CAITTTLDPYGYTF,TGTGCCATAACCACTACCCTAGACCCCTATGGCTACACCTTC
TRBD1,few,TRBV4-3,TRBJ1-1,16,CASSQSGTGWNTEAFF,TGCGCCAGCAGCCAATCCGGGACAGGGTGGAACACTGAAGCTTTCTTT
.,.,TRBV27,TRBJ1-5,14,CASSSQGFNQPQHF,TGTGCCAGCAGTTCACAGGGATTCAATCAGCCCCAGCATTTT
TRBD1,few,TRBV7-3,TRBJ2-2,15,CASSRLTGLTGELFF,TGTGCCAGCAGCCGTTTGACAGGGCTCACCGGGGAGCTGTTTTTT
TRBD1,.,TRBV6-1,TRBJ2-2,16,CASREPGQGSTGELFF,TGTGCCAGCAGGGAACCGGGACAGGGTAGCACCGGGGAGCTGTTTTTT
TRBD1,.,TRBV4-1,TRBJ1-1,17,CASSQPDRGLLSTEAFF,TGCGCCAGCAGCCAACCAGACAGGGGGCTTCTTAGCACTGAAGCTTTCTTT
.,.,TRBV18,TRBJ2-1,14,CASSRGSPYNEQFF,TGTGCCAGCTCACGGGGCAGCCCCTACAATGAGCAGTTCTTC
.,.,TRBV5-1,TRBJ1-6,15,CASSLGVGSNSPLHF,TGCGCCAGCAGCTTGGGTGTGGGGAGCAATTCACCCCTCCACTTT
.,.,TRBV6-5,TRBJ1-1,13,CASSFDRRTEAFF,TGTGCCAGCAGCTTCGACAGGCGCACTGAAGCTTTCTTT
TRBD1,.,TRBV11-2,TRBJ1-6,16,CASSARDSAYNSPLHF,TGTGCCAGCAGCGCTCGGGACAGCGCTTATAATTCACCCCTCCACTTT
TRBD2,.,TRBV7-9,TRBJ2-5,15,CASSLSFGGAETQYF,TGTGCCAGCAGCCTCTCTTTCGGGGGGGCAGAGACCCAGTACTTC
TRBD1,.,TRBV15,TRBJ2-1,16,CATSKPGQDFYNEQFF,TGTGCCACCAGCAAACCGGGACAGGACTTCTACAATGAGCAGTTCTTC
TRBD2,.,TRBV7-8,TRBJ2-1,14,CASSPGTKSIEQFF,TGTGCCAGCAGCCCCGGGACTAAGTCCATTGAGCAGTTCTTC
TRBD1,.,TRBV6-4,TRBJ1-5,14,CASSPGTGEQPQHF,TGTGCCAGCAGTCCCGGGACAGGGGAACAGCCCCAGCATTTT
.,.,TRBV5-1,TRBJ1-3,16,CASSVSDGTSGNTIYF,TGCGCCAGCAGCGTTTCGGACGGGACATCTGGAAACACCATATATTTT
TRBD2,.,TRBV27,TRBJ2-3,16,CASSRLAGGLTDTQYF,TGTGCCAGCAGCCGACTAGCGGGGGGCCTCACAGATACGCAGTATTTT
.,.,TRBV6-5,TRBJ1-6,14,CASSGTGDSSPLHF,TGTGCCAGCAGCGGGACTGGGGATAGTTCACCCCTCCACTTT
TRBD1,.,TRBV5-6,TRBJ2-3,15,CASSLGGQGADTQYF,TGTGCCAGCAGCTTGGGTGGACAGGGCGCAGATACGCAGTATTTT
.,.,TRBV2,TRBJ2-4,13,CASSVAGLNIQYF,TGTGCCAGCAGTGTCGCGGGGTTAAACATTCAGTACTTC
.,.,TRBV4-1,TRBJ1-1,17,CASSQDPQARPNTEAFF,TGCGCCAGCAGCCAAGATCCTCAGGCAAGACCAAACACTGAAGCTTTCTTT